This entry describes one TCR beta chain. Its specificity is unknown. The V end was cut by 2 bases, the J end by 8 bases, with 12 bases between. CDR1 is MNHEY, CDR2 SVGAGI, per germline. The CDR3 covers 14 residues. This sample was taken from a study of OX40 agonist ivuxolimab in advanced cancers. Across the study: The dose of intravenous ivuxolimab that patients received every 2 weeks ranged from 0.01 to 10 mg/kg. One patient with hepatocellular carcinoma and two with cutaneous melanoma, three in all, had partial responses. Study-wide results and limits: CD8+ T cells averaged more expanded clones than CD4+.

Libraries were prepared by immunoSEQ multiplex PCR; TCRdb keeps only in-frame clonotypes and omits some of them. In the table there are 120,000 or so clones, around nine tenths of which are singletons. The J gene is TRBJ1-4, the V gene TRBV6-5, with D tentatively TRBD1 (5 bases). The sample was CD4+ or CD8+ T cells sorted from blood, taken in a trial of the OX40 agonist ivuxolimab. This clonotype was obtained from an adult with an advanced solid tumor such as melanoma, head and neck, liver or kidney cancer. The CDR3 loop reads CASSYLTDTEKLFF. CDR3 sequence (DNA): TGTGCCAGCAGTTACCTGACGGACACAGAAAAACTGTTTTTT.